The 28 T cell receptor beta chains below come from one sample, sequenced in a study of cytomegalovirus exposure and HLA in healthy donors. The PCR ran on 60 Vbeta and 13 Jbeta primers. Profiled with immunoSEQ multiplex PCR; TCRdb holds only in-frame clones, not every one. The sample records approximately 150,000 clones, roughly 76% being singletons. The sequencing input was PBMCs. The receptors originated from a woman between 45 and 60 years old in good health and CMV-seronegative.

This rearrangement joins TRBV10-3 to TRBJ1-5; 10 bases line up with TRBD1. The CDR3 contains 14 residues. Germline CDR1 ENHRY, CDR2 SYGVKD. V lost 10 bases to trimming and J lost 4 bases; unmatched junction nucleotides: 7. The CDR3 region is CATKGTGDNQPQHF. The CDR3 DNA follows: TGTGCCACCAAGGGGACAGGGGATAATCAGCCCCAGCATTTT.

The rearrangement links TRBV7-8 to TRBJ2-5; TRBD1 matches 7 bases. TRBJ2-7 explains the end of the DNA better; the J call may be wrong. Germline V lookup: CDR1 SGHVS, CDR2 FQNEAQ. The CDR3 has 14 residues. CDR3 nucleotide sequence: TGTGCCAGCAGCCCCCGGGACAGATCCTACGAGCAGTACTTC. Translated: CASSPRDRSYEQYF.

The chain employs TRBV9 and TRBJ1-1; 9 bases map to TRBD1. V lost 3 bases, J lost 11 bases, and 8 bases stayed unmatched. Germline CDR1 reads SGDLS; CDR2 reads YYNGEE. This CDR3 spans 13 amino acids. DNA of the CDR3: TGTGCCAGCAGCGACGACAGGGGGATACAGGCTTTCTTT. Amino acids: CASSDDRGIQAFF.

The chain combines TRBV19 with TRBJ1-1; 7 bases are shared with TRBD1. Looked up from germline, CDR1 is LNHDA and CDR2 is SQIVND (reference sequence). This CDR3 comprises 13 residues. With 6 bases clipped from V and 6 bases from J, the junction kept 7 bases outside the gene matches. CDR3 sequence (DNA): TGTGCCAGTAGGGGCGACAGGGTAGCTGAAGCTTTCTTT. Its translation is CASRGDRVAEAFF. Full variable domain (missing parts from reference TRBV19 and TRBJ1-1): DGGITQSPKYLFRKEGQNVTLSCEQNLNHDAMYWYRQDPGQGLRLIYYSQIVNDFQKGDIAEGYSVSREKKESFPLTVTSAQKNPTAFYLCASRGDRVAEAFFGQGTRLTVV.

The chain has TRBV5-6 and TRBJ2-2; a possible D gene is TRBD2 (7 bases). There are 16 residues in the CDR3. Germline V gene lookup returns CDR1 SGHDT and CDR2 YYEEEE. Trimming took 4 bases from V and 4 from J, leaving 17 bases between them. The CDR3 sequence is CASSPPGGQGTGELFF. The DNA of the CDR3 is TGTGCCAGCAGCCCCCCCGGGGGGCAGGGCACCGGGGAGCTGTTTTTT.

The chain uses TRBV5-6 and TRBJ2-3; D is uncertain. The CDR3 consists of 14 residues. V was pared by 4 bases and J by 5 bases, with 14 bases between. Germline lookup yields CDR1 SGHDT and CDR2 YYEEEE. The CDR3 nucleotides are TGTGCCAGCAGCCAGGTAACAGTGGTAGATACGCAGTATTTT. Encoded protein: CASSQVTVVDTQYF.

J is TRBJ2-3 and V is TRBV9; tentative D call: TRBD1 (7 bases). The germline V gene encodes CDR1 SGDLS and CDR2 YYNGEE. V was clipped by 4 bases and J by 7 bases, with 25 bases between them. The CDR3 contains 17 residues. This chain's CDR3 is CASSTKPKSGGGHTQYF. DNA of the CDR3: TGTGCCAGCAGCACGAAACCCAAGTCAGGGGGAGGACATACGCAGTATTTT.

This chain connects TRBV14 to TRBJ2-1; 9 bases are a match to TRBD2. Germline CDR1 reads SGHDN; CDR2 reads FVKESK. CDR3 size: 14 residues. The J segment lost 7 bases and the V segment lost 4 bases, leaving 5 bases of the junction unmatched. CDR3 in DNA: TGTGCCAGCAGCCTTAGCGGGAGAGGAAATGAGCAGTTCTTC. Translated: CASSLSGRGNEQFF.

The J gene is TRBJ2-7, the V gene TRBV18; no reliable D call. Germline V gene lookup returns CDR1 KGHSH and CDR2 LQKENI. Trimming took 3 bases from V and 2 from J, leaving 8 bases between them. The CDR3 loop spans 13 amino acids. CDR3 amino acids: CASSPNSPYEQYF. The CDR3 DNA follows: TGTGCCAGCTCACCGAACAGTCCCTACGAGCAGTACTTC.

This rearrangement joins TRBV30 to TRBJ2-1; D ambiguous. Germline V lookup: CDR1 GTSNPN, CDR2 SVGIG (reference sequence). The CDR3 totals 13 residues. V gave up 3 bases and J gave up 3 bases, with 9 bases separating them. CDR3 residues: CAWRSLFYNEQFF. The CDR3 nucleotides read TGTGCCTGGAGAAGCCTCTTCTACAATGAGCAGTTCTTC.

The V and J genes are TRBV27 and TRBJ1-2, with 7 bases identical to TRBD1. V lost 6 bases to trimming and J lost 8 bases; unmatched junction nucleotides: 6. CDR1 MNHEY and CDR2 SMNVEV come from the germline V gene (reference sequence). The length of the CDR3 is 12 residues. In DNA form, the CDR3 reads TGTGCCAGCAGCGACAGGGTGCGGGGCTACACCTTC. Translation: CASSDRVRGYTF.

V usage is TRBV5-5 and J usage is TRBJ1-5, with no clear D. CDR1 and CDR2 from the germline V gene are SGHKS and YYEKEE (reference sequence). The V end was cut by 1 base, the J end by 1 base, with 9 bases between. There are 15 residues in the CDR3. CDR3 protein: CASSLSGLSNQPQHF. The CDR3 DNA reads TGTGCCAGCAGCTTGAGTGGGCTAAGCAATCAGCCCCAGCATTTT.

This chain joins TRBV7-2 and TRBJ1-3; the match to TRBD1 covers 7 bases. This CDR3 region has 19 residues. V shed 2 bases and J 0 bases; nucleotides not matched to a gene: 13. Germline CDR1 is SGHTA and CDR2 is FQGNSA. Here the CDR3 reads CASSLNRGGHFLSGNTIYF. CDR3 DNA: TGTGCCAGCAGCTTAAATCGAGGGGGCCATTTCCTCTCTGGAAACACCATATATTTT.

The gene calls are TRBV28 and TRBJ1-2, with D possibly TRBD1 on 5 matching bases. The CDR3 runs to 13 residues. V lost 6 bases and J lost 3, with 11 bases in between. CDR1 is MDHEN, CDR2 SYDVKM, per germline. The CDR3 loop is CASRRLTDYGYTF. In DNA form, the CDR3 reads TGTGCCAGCAGGCGACTGACAGACTATGGCTACACCTTC.

V and J are TRBV5-1 and TRBJ2-2; 7 bases are shared with TRBD1. Germline V CDR1 and CDR2: SGHRS, YFSETQ. The CDR3 covers 18 residues. Losses at the gene ends were 0 bases for V and 6 bases for J; bases not matched to a gene: 14. CDR3 nucleotides: TGCGCCAGCAGCTTGGGGAGTAACAGGGGATATGGTCCCGGGGAGCTGTTTTTT. Translating gives CASSLGSNRGYGPGELFF. Together with reference TRBV5-1 and TRBJ2-2, the CDR3 gives the full variable domain: KAGVTQTPRYLIKTRGQQVTLSCSPISGHRSVSWYQQTPGQGLQFLFEYFSETQRNKGNFPGRFSGRQFSNSRSEMNVSTLELGDSALYLCASSLGSNRGYGPGELFFGEGSRLTVL.

There are a few counts of this clone. Additional DNA sequences in this sample encode the identical CDR3. The V gene is TRBV28, the J gene TRBJ2-3; D remains unclear. With 3 bases removed from V and 4 bases from J, the gap between germline ends came to 5 bases. Germline-derived CDR1 and CDR2 are MDHEN and SYDVKM. The CDR3 has 12 residues. The CDR3 coding sequence is TGTGCCAGCAGTTTTGGCCCAGATACGCAGTATTTT. It yields the protein CASSFGPDTQYF.

There are many counts of this clone. The chain combines TRBV2 with TRBJ1-4, with D possibly TRBD1 on 6 matching bases. Trimming removed 4 bases at V and 7 bases at J, with 13 bases between. Germline values: CDR1 SNHLY, CDR2 FYNNEI. The CDR3 is 14 amino acids. The CDR3 sequence: CASSVLGAREKLFF. Here the CDR3 DNA reads TGTGCCAGCAGTGTTTTGGGGGCTCGTGAAAAACTGTTTTTT.

DNA of the CDR3: TGTGCCAGCAGCCAAGGGACCGGGGGGGGAAATGAGCAGTTCTTC. Its protein is CASSQGTGGGNEQFF. This chain links TRBV4-2 with TRBJ2-1, with 8 nucleotides matching TRBD2. The trim removed 1 base at V and 7 bases at J, leaving 6 bases unmatched. The CDR3 spans 15 residues. Per germline, CDR1 LGHNA and CDR2 YNFKEQ.

The rearrangement links TRBV19 to TRBJ2-2, with 8 bases identical to TRBD1. The CDR3 runs to 17 residues. From germline, CDR1 is LNHDA and CDR2 SQIVND (reference sequence). V lost 5 bases to trimming and J lost 5 bases; unmatched junction nucleotides: 13. CDR3 amino acids: CASSPYLGQERTGELFF. The CDR3 region has the DNA TGTGCCAGTAGTCCGTATTTGGGACAGGAAAGGACCGGGGAGCTGTTTTTT. Using reference TRBV19 and TRBJ2-2 for the parts outside the CDR3, the full variable domain is DGGITQSPKYLFRKEGQNVTLSCEQNLNHDAMYWYRQDPGQGLRLIYYSQIVNDFQKGDIAEGYSVSREKKESFPLTVTSAQKNPTAFYLCASSPYLGQERTGELFFGEGSRLTVL.

This sequence joins TRBV6-5 and TRBJ1-4, with 8 positions matching TRBD1. Losses at the gene ends were 6 bases for V and 5 bases for J; bases not matched to a gene: 8. The length of the CDR3 is 15 residues. Germline CDR1 is MNHEY and CDR2 is SVGAGI. The CDR3 DNA reads TGTGCCAGCAGACCTCAGGGGGCGGGAAATGAAAAACTGTTTTTT. This encodes CASRPQGAGNEKLFF.

On this clone: Additional DNA sequences in this sample encode the identical CDR3. CDR3 bases: TGTGCCAGCAGGGGGGTAACTGAAGCTTTCTTT. Translation: CASRGVTEAFF. V is TRBV19 and J is TRBJ1-1; 7 positions match TRBD1. In germline, CDR1 is LNHDA, CDR2 SQIVND (reference sequence). The length of the CDR3 is 11 residues. V trimming: 9 bases; J trimming: 5 bases; junction bases outside the gene matches: 3. Full variable domain (missing parts from reference TRBV19 and TRBJ1-1): DGGITQSPKYLFRKEGQNVTLSCEQNLNHDAMYWYRQDPGQGLRLIYYSQIVNDFQKGDIAEGYSVSREKKESFPLTVTSAQKNPTAFYLCASRGVTEAFFGQGTRLTVV.

V is TRBV9 and J is TRBJ2-2, with 7 bases lining up with TRBD1. The germline gives CDR1 SGDLS, CDR2 YYNGEE. The CDR3 consists of 15 residues. V shed 4 bases, J shed 6 bases, and the junction held 9 bases outside the gene matches. CDR3 sequence (DNA): TGTGCCAGCAGCACCCGACAGGGCGAGGCCGGGGAGCTGTTTTTT. Amino acid sequence: CASSTRQGEAGELFF.

The CDR3: CASSQGRRGTKNIQYF. Here the CDR3 DNA reads TGTGCCAGCAGTCAAGGGAGGAGAGGAACCAAAAACATTCAGTACTTC. The chain combines TRBV6-1 with TRBJ2-4; TRBD2 is a possible D gene (6 bases). Germline lookup yields CDR1 MNHNS and CDR2 SASEGT. The CDR3 extends over 16 amino acids. Trimming stripped 5 bases from V and 2 bases from J, with 16 bases between.

CDR3 DNA: TGTGCCAGCGGGCGGACAGGGCGACAGAAGGTCCAAGAGACCCAGTACTTC. This gives the protein CASGRTGRQKVQETQYF. This chain joins TRBV7-8 and TRBJ2-5, with 8 bases aligning to TRBD1. V shed 8 bases, J shed 1 base, and the junction held 15 bases outside the gene matches. In germline, CDR1 is SGHVS, CDR2 FQNEAQ. This CDR3 is 17 amino acids long.

The chain combines TRBV29-1 with TRBJ1-1, with TRBD1 as a possible D gene (5 bases). Trimming shortened V by 6 bases and J by 5 bases, and 19 bases separated the two germline ends. The germline V gene has CDR1 SQVTM and CDR2 ANQGSEA. There are 14 residues in the CDR3. The CDR3 loop reads CSVTAYGGGTEAFF. CDR3 in DNA: TGCAGCGTAACGGCTTATGGGGGGGGTACTGAAGCTTTCTTT.

The chain joins TRBV7-6 to TRBJ1-1, with D possibly being TRBD1 (6 bases). V lost 5 bases, J lost 4 bases, and 11 bases lay in between. Germline values: CDR1 SGHVS, CDR2 FNYEAQ. The CDR3 covers 13 residues. The CDR3 here is CASSLGALTEAFF. CDR3 DNA: TGTGCCAGCAGCCTGGGGGCGCTCACTGAAGCTTTCTTT.

This CDR3 reads CASSQRTSGNTGELFF. The DNA for the CDR3 is TGTGCCAGCAGCCAAAGGACTAGCGGGAACACCGGGGAGCTGTTTTTT. The V gene is TRBV4-2, the J gene TRBJ2-2, with 10 positions matching TRBD2. The CDR3 loop spans 16 amino acids. Germline V gives CDR1 LGHNA, CDR2 YNFKEQ. V lost 2 bases to trimming and J lost 1 base; unmatched junction nucleotides: 1.

CDR3 amino acids: CASSLSLGTGWSYGYTF. Written as DNA, the CDR3 is TGTGCCAGCAGCTTATCCCTTGGGACTGGGTGGAGCTATGGCTACACCTTC. J is TRBJ1-2 and V is TRBV7-9; weak D call: TRBD1 (5 bases). V lost 2 bases and J lost 4, with 20 bases in between. Looked up from germline, CDR1 is SEHNR and CDR2 is FQNEAQ (reference sequence). The CDR3 is 17 residues long.